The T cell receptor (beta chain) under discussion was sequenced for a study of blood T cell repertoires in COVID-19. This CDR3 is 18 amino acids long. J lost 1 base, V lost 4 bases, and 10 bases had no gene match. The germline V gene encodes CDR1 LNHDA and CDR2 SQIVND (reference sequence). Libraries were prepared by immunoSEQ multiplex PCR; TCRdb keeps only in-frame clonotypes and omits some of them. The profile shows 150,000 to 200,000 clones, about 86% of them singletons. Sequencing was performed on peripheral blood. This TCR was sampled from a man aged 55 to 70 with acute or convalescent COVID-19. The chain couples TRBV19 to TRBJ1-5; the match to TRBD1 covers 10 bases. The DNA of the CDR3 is TGTGCCAGTAGTAGGACCGGGACAGGGGTCGGAAGCAATCAGCCCCAGCATTTT. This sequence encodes CASSRTGTGVGSNQPQHF.